The 18 T cell receptor beta chains presented below share a single source sample, sequenced in a study of T-cell memory formation after mild COVID-19. From the 5' RACE reads, TCRdb called clonotypes with MiXCR, one entry per CDR3 protein. The sample lists hundreds of thousands of distinct CDR3 sequences; approximately 18% were seen once. The sample taken for sequencing was PBMCs or a T cell subset sorted from them (not recorded which). The source is an adult woman who had mild COVID-19 (a few samples of this study predate the infection). Cell type and time point are not known.

The V call is TRBV20-1, the J call TRBJ1-1; D gene ambiguous. CDR1 and CDR2 from the germline V gene are DFQATT and SNEGSKA (reference sequence). The CDR3 extends over 11 amino acids. V lost 4 bases and J lost 8, with 11 bases in between. CDR3 sequence (DNA): TGCAGTGCTACCCGGACTTTGGAAGCTTTCTTT. It translates to CSATRTLEAFF.

Of note for this clonotype: A single base separates this from a much larger clone, so it may be a read error. The chain links TRBV9 to TRBJ2-7; a possible D gene is TRBD1 (5 bases). V lost 3 bases, J lost 5 bases, and 15 bases lay in between. This CDR3 is built from 14 residues. The germline V gene has CDR1 SGDLS and CDR2 YYNGEE. The CDR3 DNA reads TGTGCCAGCAGCGCGCCCTGGACATGGGACGAGCAGTACTTC. This sequence encodes CASSAPWTWDEQYF.

This clonotype came up a few times. This chain uses TRBV20-1 with TRBJ2-3, with TRBD1 matching over 9 bases. CDR3 length equals 13 residues. Germline V gene lookup returns CDR1 DFQATT and CDR2 SNEGSKA (reference sequence). V shed 6 bases and J 3 bases; nucleotides not matched to a gene: 4. This CDR3 reads CSATGTGTDTQYF. CDR3 DNA: TGCAGTGCCACCGGGACAGGGACAGATACGCAGTATTTT.

This clonotype appeared a few times. The V gene is TRBV24-1, the J gene TRBJ2-3, with D perhaps matching TRBD1 (7 bases). Germline lookup yields CDR1 KGHDR and CDR2 SFDVKD. V was clipped by 9 bases and J by 6 bases, with 21 bases between them. The CDR3 sequence is 15 residues long. Written as DNA, the CDR3 is TGTGCCACCGCCTCAGGGGGGACGGGAACGGATACGCAGTATTTT. Translated, it gives CATASGGTGTDTQYF.

This chain connects TRBV5-1 to TRBJ1-2; a possible D gene is TRBD1 (6 bases). Germline CDR1 is SGHRS and CDR2 is YFSETQ. This CDR3 spans 14 amino acids. V gave up 3 bases and J gave up 4 bases, with 13 bases separating them. This chain's CDR3 is CASSSADSLYGYTF. The CDR3 DNA follows: TGCGCCAGCAGCTCCGCGGACAGTCTCTATGGCTACACCTTC.

The chain recombines TRBV24-1 with TRBJ1-1; D is unresolved. From germline, CDR1 is KGHDR and CDR2 SFDVKD. The V end was cut by 5 bases, the J end by 5 bases, with 11 bases between. The CDR3 is 13 residues long. CDR3 in amino acids: CATSGMGSTEAFF. The CDR3 DNA sequence: TGTGCCACCAGTGGCATGGGGTCAACTGAAGCTTTCTTT.

The chain couples TRBV9 to TRBJ1-2, with TRBD1 matching 9 bases. V lost 0 bases to trimming and J lost 7 bases; unmatched junction nucleotides: 7. The CDR3 is made up of 15 amino acids. Per the germline V gene, CDR1 is SGDLS and CDR2 is YYNGEE. CDR3 in DNA: TGTGCCAGCAGCGTAGCCCGGGACAGGGATAGTGGCTACACCTTC. This translates into CASSVARDRDSGYTF.

This clonotype was seen at least ten times. The chain is built from TRBV3-1 and TRBJ1-2; D not resolved. CDR1 and CDR2 from the germline V gene are LGHDT and YNNKEL (reference sequence). CDR3 size: 14 residues. Trimming left V 1 base short and J 4 bases short, with 10 bases between. The CDR3 DNA sequence: TGTGCCAGCAGCCAAGGACCCGCTGGCTATGGCTACACCTTC. Residues: CASSQGPAGYGYTF.

This clonotype was counted a few times. The gene calls are TRBV3-1 and TRBJ2-5; no firm D call. CDR1 is LGHDT and CDR2 is YNNKEL in the germline V gene (reference sequence). Trimming pared 11 bases from V and 4 bases from J, leaving 17 bases between. The CDR3 length is 13 residues. As DNA, the CDR3 is TGTGCCTCCCAACCCACTTCGGGAGAGACCCAGTACTTC. Translation: CASQPTSGETQYF.

The chain combines TRBV9 with TRBJ1-1, with D uncertain. CDR1 is SGDLS, CDR2 YYNGEE, per germline. V lost 3 bases to trimming and J lost 1 base, with 7 bases between them. The CDR3 has 13 amino acids. CDR3 sequence: CASSDSWNTEAFF. The DNA of the CDR3 is TGTGCCAGCAGCGACTCCTGGAACACTGAAGCTTTCTTT.

The V and J genes are TRBV7-8 and TRBJ1-5; TRBD1 matches at 12 bases. The CDR3 is 17 residues long. The trim removed 1 base at V and 6 bases at J, leaving 7 bases unmatched. CDR1 SGHVS and CDR2 FQNEAQ come from the germline V gene. DNA for the CDR3: TGTGCCAGCAGCTTAGAGCCCGGGACAGGGGGCTCTCAGCCCCAGCATTTT. It specifies CASSLEPGTGGSQPQHF.

The rearrangement joins TRBV12-3 or TRBV12-4 to TRBJ2-7; D may be TRBD2 (5 bases). This CDR3 is 16 amino acids long. Trimming stripped 6 bases from V and 1 base from J, with 19 bases between. For the CDR3, the DNA is TGTGCCAGCAGCAACTATCGGACGGAGGAGTCCTACGAGCAGTACTTC. Translated: CASSNYRTEESYEQYF.

This clonotype was seen a single time. The chain joins TRBV4-1 to TRBJ2-2; 15 nucleotides match TRBD2. Looked up from germline, CDR1 is MGHRA and CDR2 is YSYEKL. The CDR3 sequence is 17 residues long. Losses at the gene ends were 4 bases for V and 7 bases for J; bases not matched to a gene: 7. The CDR3 sequence is CASSRGTSGGFGGELFF. As DNA, the CDR3 is TGCGCCAGCAGCCGAGGGACTAGCGGGGGGTTTGGCGGGGAGCTGTTTTTT.

The chain uses TRBV7-2 and TRBJ1-6; D perhaps matches TRBD1 (5 bases). Germline CDR1 and CDR2: SGHTA and FQGNSA. The CDR3 covers 15 residues. The V end lost 7 bases, the J end lost 5 bases, and 15 bases lay between the germline ends. The CDR3 reads CASTGRRGNNSPLHF. The CDR3, as DNA: TGTGCCAGCACTGGGAGAAGGGGTAATAATTCACCCCTCCACTTT.

The chain is built from TRBV7-6 and TRBJ1-1; a weak D match, TRBD1 (5 bases). V gave up 10 bases and J gave up 1 base, with 16 bases separating them. Germline CDR1 is SGHVS and CDR2 is FNYEAQ. The CDR3 has 14 residues. The CDR3, as DNA: TGTGCCACTTCCTGGACACAGAAGAACACTGAAGCTTTCTTT. Its translation: CATSWTQKNTEAFF.

This clonotype has just a few counts. This rearrangement joins TRBV5-1 to TRBJ2-5, with no clear D. Germline CDR1 SGHRS, CDR2 YFSETQ. V gave up 0 bases and J gave up 2 bases, with 8 bases separating them. The CDR3 totals 14 residues. This CDR3 is CASSLAETQETQYF. The DNA of the CDR3 is TGCGCCAGCAGCTTGGCCGAGACTCAAGAGACCCAGTACTTC.

This clonotype was seen only a few times. This chain uses TRBV7-3 with TRBJ1-1; tentative D call: TRBD1 (5 bases). The CDR3 runs 14 residues. In germline, CDR1 is SGHTA, CDR2 FQGTGA. Trimming cost V 1 base and J 4 bases, with 10 bases left between them. This CDR3 is CASSLSQGSTEAFF. For the CDR3, the DNA is TGTGCCAGCAGCTTAAGTCAGGGATCCACTGAAGCTTTCTTT.

This clonotype was counted only a few times. The V call is TRBV7-2, the J call TRBJ1-1, with D perhaps matching TRBD1 (5 bases). The CDR3 consists of 14 residues. The germline V gene encodes CDR1 SGHTA and CDR2 FQGNSA. Trimming removed 5 bases from V and 4 bases from J, with 14 bases in between. CDR3 DNA: TGTGCCAGCAGCCAACAGGTGGGTGGCACTGAAGCTTTCTTT. Protein product: CASSQQVGGTEAFF. The whole variable domain, filled in from reference TRBV7-2 and TRBJ1-1, reads GAGVSQSPSNKVTEKGKDVELRCDPISGHTALYWYRQSLGQGLEFLIYFQGNSAPDKSGLPSDRFSAERTGGSVSTLTIQRTQQEDSAVYLCASSQQVGGTEAFFGQGTRLTVV.